This T cell receptor (beta chain) was found in a study of cytomegalovirus exposure and HLA in healthy donors. Comment on this clone: The target antigen is unknown.

Primers for the PCR totalled 60 Vbeta and 13 Jbeta. Profiled with immunoSEQ multiplex PCR; TCRdb holds only in-frame clones, not every one. The table shows approximately 130,000 clones, with just over 70% occurring only once. Study observations and caveats: Common viral pathogens seemed to be connected with several of the most significant clusters, according to a later analysis.

Germline CDR1 reads SGDLS; CDR2 reads YYNGEE. V was pared by 1 base and J by 0 bases, with 4 bases of the junction left unmatched. The CDR3 is 16 residues long. Sequences were obtained from PBMCs. The TCR originated in a woman in her fifties or sixties in good health and CMV-seropositive. The rearrangement links TRBV9 to TRBJ1-3, with 7 bases identical to TRBD1. The CDR3 region has the DNA TGTGCCAGCAGCGTACACCGGGACAGCTCTGGAAACACCATATATTTT. As protein: CASSVHRDSSGNTIYF.